The clone carrying this T cell receptor (beta chain) was counted between two and nine times. Its antigen is as yet unknown. The CDR3 is 14 amino acids. The V end lost 0 bases, the J end lost 0 bases, and 5 bases lay between the germline ends. Germline V gives CDR1 SGDLS, CDR2 YYNGEE. This record belongs to a study of response to subunit inactivated influenza vaccine. The study's findings and limits: The authors put forward the suggestion that each seasonal influenza vaccination may bring in only a limited number of new T cells.

TCRdb reanalysed the RT-PCR reads using MiXCR and keeps one entry per CDR3 protein. The table shows approximately 290,000 distinct CDR3 sequences, with around 20% occurring only once. The clonotype originates from a man aged 50 to 69 who received an inactivated influenza vaccine. The input for sequencing was PBMCs from blood, taken less than 22 months after vaccination. The rearrangement joins TRBV9 to TRBJ2-3; no firm D call. In DNA, the CDR3 is TGTGCCAGCAGCGTAGCTCCCAGCACAGATACGCAGTATTTT. This sequence encodes CASSVAPSTDTQYF.